This T cell receptor (beta chain) comes out of a study of control samples from healthy donors and cancer patients. The CDR3 is 13 amino acids. V was cut by 1 base and J by 4 bases, with 7 bases left in between. The germline CDR1 and CDR2 sequences are MNHEY and SMNVEV (reference sequence). Assay: immunoSEQ multiplex PCR; the TCRdb copy retains only in-frame clones and omits some. The table includes 75,000 to 100,000 clones, over 85% detected once. The source is a human donor in good health. The donor label of this sample is uncertain. The chain links TRBV27 to TRBJ1-1; no reliable D call. Sequenced input: blood. In DNA form, the CDR3 reads TGTGCCAGCAGTTTATTTGAGGGCACTGAAGCTTTCTTT. The encoded protein is CASSLFEGTEAFF.